These T cell receptor beta chains were read from a single sample in a study of TIL therapy for anti-PD-1-resistant metastatic lung cancer. Profiling relied on immunoSEQ multiplex PCR, and the TCRdb table lists in-frame clones only, not all of them. The profile covers about 60,000 clones, with more than 75% appearing a single time and just over 2.5% taken by the ten largest. Sample: blood, taken at baseline. All receptors come from a person aged 25 to 79 with non-small cell lung cancer. Each CDR3 is given with its conserved first and last residue.

j_gene: TRBJ1-1
v_gene: TRBV6-2/TRBV6-3
CDR3aa: CASSFGPSEAFF

j_gene: TRBJ2-5
v_gene: TRBV7-9
CDR3aa: CASSLPLDPTQYF

j_gene: TRBJ2-5
v_gene: TRBV3-1/TRBV3-2
CDR3aa: CASSQVTGGATQYF

j_gene: TRBJ2-7
v_gene: TRBV28
CDR3aa: CASSLYGGAYEQYF

j_gene: TRBJ1-1
v_gene: TRBV7-9
CDR3aa: CASFPPPGRKTEAFF

j_gene: TRBJ2-3
v_gene: TRBV5-4
CDR3aa: CASSFSTDTQYF

j_gene: TRBJ2-3
v_gene: TRBV7-8
CDR3aa: CASSRGTVEIDTQYF

j_gene: TRBJ2-2
v_gene: TRBV24-1
CDR3aa: CATSGGYTGELFF

j_gene: TRBJ1-3
v_gene: TRBV30
CDR3aa: CAWSVASYSGNTIYF

j_gene: TRBJ1-2
v_gene: TRBV28
CDR3aa: CASSPTGDGGYTF

j_gene: TRBJ2-1
v_gene: TRBV5-1
CDR3aa: CASSTRTSGDNEQFF

j_gene: TRBJ2-7
v_gene: TRBV27
CDR3aa: CASSFGQGYEQYF

j_gene: TRBJ1-1
v_gene: TRBV6-6
CDR3aa: CASSLRGWNTEAFF

j_gene: TRBJ1-5
v_gene: TRBV6-5
CDR3aa: CARGAANQPQHF

j_gene: TRBJ1-2
v_gene: TRBV4-1
CDR3aa: CASSPLGRSGLDYGYTF

j_gene: TRBJ2-3
v_gene: TRBV18
CDR3aa: CASSPPGRNTDTQYF

j_gene: TRBJ2-5
v_gene: TRBV7-8
CDR3aa: CASSHEEQETQYF

j_gene: TRBJ1-2
v_gene: TRBV7-7
CDR3aa: CASSLISGDGYTF

j_gene: TRBJ2-1
v_gene: TRBV5-1
CDR3aa: CASSFLAGLYNEQFF

j_gene: TRBJ1-3
v_gene: TRBV6-5
CDR3aa: CASSIPAVSGNTIYF

j_gene: TRBJ2-7
v_gene: TRBV5-1
CDR3aa: CASSPAGGTYEQYF

j_gene: TRBJ2-7
v_gene: TRBV27
CDR3aa: CASSWTGGEQYF

j_gene: TRBJ2-5
v_gene: TRBV2
CDR3aa: CASSGDREETQYF

j_gene: TRBJ1-5
v_gene: TRBV12-3/TRBV12-4
CDR3aa: CASSPPLQPQHF

j_gene: TRBJ2-1
v_gene: TRBV28
CDR3aa: CASRTWAEYPASYNEQFF

j_gene: TRBJ2-1
v_gene: TRBV20-1
CDR3aa: CSASDGTDEQFF

j_gene: TRBJ2-2
v_gene: TRBV12-3/TRBV12-4
CDR3aa: CASRPARVGELFF